These 8 T cell receptor beta chains were sequenced from one sample in a study of cytomegalovirus exposure and HLA in healthy donors. Assay used: immunoSEQ multiplex PCR; TCRdb lists only in-frame clones, some missing. The profile shows 150,000 to 200,000 clones, 75% to 90% of them singletons. The sequenced material came from PBMCs. These TCRs come from a young woman in good health and CMV-seronegative.

The chain is built from TRBV18 and TRBJ1-2; D is unresolved. The CDR3 is made up of 14 amino acids. The V and J ends lost 3 bases and 4 bases respectively, with 12 bases between them. CDR1 is KGHSH and CDR2 is LQKENI in the germline V gene. The CDR3 DNA follows: TGTGCCAGCTCACCGGCTACAGACGTCTATGGCTACACCTTC. Amino acids: CASSPATDVYGYTF. Filled out from reference TRBV18 and TRBJ1-2, the complete variable domain reads NAGVMQNPRHLVRRRGQEARLRCSPMKGHSHVYWYRQLPEEGLKFMVYLQKENIIDESGMPKERFSAEFPKEGPSILRIQQVVRGDSAAYFCASSPATDVYGYTFGSGTRLTVV.

The chain combines TRBV27 with TRBJ2-3; 8 nucleotides match TRBD1. V gave up 6 bases and J gave up 3 bases; unmatched junction bases: 20. The germline V gene encodes CDR1 MNHEY and CDR2 SMNVEV (reference sequence). This CDR3 is 19 amino acids long. CDR3 region: CASSNDFPWRTGLTDTQYF. The CDR3 nucleotides are TGTGCCAGCAGCAACGACTTCCCTTGGAGGACAGGGTTAACAGATACGCAGTATTTT.

The CDR3 DNA reads as TGTGCCAGCAGCTTATCAGACAGGGACGAGGTTTATTTT. Residues: CASSLSDRDEVYF. The gene calls are TRBV7-2 and TRBJ2-3, with 7 positions matching TRBD1. The CDR3 runs 13 residues. Trimming cost V 2 bases and J 15 bases; bases outside gene matches: 11. CDR1 SGHTA and CDR2 FQGNSA come from the germline V gene.

The chain is built from TRBV13 and TRBJ1-4, with D uncertain. CDR3 length: 13 amino acids. Germline CDR1 reads PRHDT; CDR2 reads FYEKMQ (reference sequence). V was pared by 5 bases and J by 10 bases, with 14 bases between. The CDR3 DNA follows: TGTGCCAGCAGCCCAGGTGACGGTGGAAAACTGTTTTTT. Its protein product is CASSPGDGGKLFF.

This clone was counted once. The J gene is TRBJ2-2, the V gene TRBV19; 11 bases line up with TRBD2. This CDR3 comprises 15 residues. The trim removed 3 bases at V and 7 bases at J, leaving 4 bases unmatched. Germline V CDR1 and CDR2: LNHDA, SQIVND (reference sequence). The DNA of the CDR3 is TGTGCCAGTAGTATCCCCGGACTAGCGGGCGGGGAGCTGTTTTTT. It translates to CASSIPGLAGGELFF.

V and J are TRBV15 and TRBJ1-5; TRBD1 matches 8 bases. There are 16 residues in the CDR3. The V segment lost 0 bases and the J segment 11 bases; nucleotides outside the gene matches: 12. CDR1 is LNHNV and CDR2 is YYDKDF in the germline V gene (reference sequence). The CDR3 DNA is TGTGCCACCAGCAGAGATTTAAGGGACAGGCGTACGGCCCAGCATTTT. Its protein is CATSRDLRDRRTAQHF.

The genes are TRBV4-1 and TRBJ1-1; D is possibly TRBD1 (6 bases). Trimming cost V 4 bases and J 5 bases, with 23 bases left between them. CDR1 and CDR2 from the germline V gene are MGHRA and YSYEKL. The CDR3 totals 17 residues. CDR3 region: CASSPPTGRGKGTEAFF. CDR3 nucleotide sequence: TGCGCCAGCAGCCCTCCCACAGGGAGGGGTAAGGGGACTGAAGCTTTCTTT.

Here the CDR3 DNA reads TGCGCCAGCAGCTTGGCGTCCCCGGGACAGCTCTACGAGCAGTACTTC. This sequence encodes CASSLASPGQLYEQYF. The rearrangement uses TRBV5-1 and TRBJ2-7; 7 nucleotides agree with TRBD1. CDR3 size: 16 residues. Germline CDR1 SGHRS, CDR2 YFSETQ. The ends lost 0 bases at V and 3 bases at J; junction bases unmatched: 9.